Listed here are 15 T cell receptor beta chains from one sample, sequenced in a study of OX40 agonist ivuxolimab in advanced cancers. Only in-frame clones appear in the TCRdb table, and some are missing; sequencing was by immunoSEQ multiplex PCR. The table shows about 58,000 clones, with less than 85% occurring only once. The material sequenced was CD4+ or CD8+ T cells sorted from blood, taken in a trial of the OX40 agonist ivuxolimab. The receptors here all came from an adult with an advanced solid tumor such as melanoma, head and neck, liver or kidney cancer.

V and J are TRBV18 and TRBJ2-2, with D tentatively TRBD1 (5 bases). The V gene's germline CDR1 is KGHSH and CDR2 LQKENI. CDR3 length: 14 residues. V was trimmed by 2 bases and J by 1 base, leaving 5 bases between them. The CDR3, as DNA: TGTGCCAGCTCACCAGGACAGAACACCGGGGAGCTGTTTTTT. This translates into CASSPGQNTGELFF.

This chain joins TRBV5-4 and TRBJ2-1; 9 bases map to TRBD1. The V gene end was trimmed by 5 bases and the J gene end by 10 bases; junction bases not matched to a gene: 7. Germline CDR1 reads SGHNT; CDR2 reads YYREEE (reference sequence). This CDR3 spans 13 amino acids. The CDR3 reads CASSPRDREEQFF. The CDR3 DNA sequence: TGTGCCAGCAGTCCCCGGGACAGGGAAGAGCAGTTCTTC.

This chain uses TRBV6-9 with TRBJ2-1; 11 positions match TRBD2. Germline V gene lookup returns CDR1 MNHGY and CDR2 SVAAGI. The CDR3 loop spans 15 amino acids. Germline trimming cut 6 bases from V and 9 bases from J; bases unmatched to any gene: 10. CDR3 coding DNA: TGTGCCAGCAGCCCCACCATGGGACTAGCGGTTGAGCAGTTCTTC. It codes for CASSPTMGLAVEQFF.

V gene TRBV5-1 combines with J gene TRBJ2-3, with no clear D. The CDR3 has 14 amino acids. The germline CDR1 and CDR2 sequences are SGHRS and YFSETQ. The ends were cut back, 4 bases at V and 10 bases at J, with 19 bases in the middle. CDR3 sequence: CASSGESLGFAQYF. The CDR3 DNA reads TGCGCCAGCAGCGGAGAGAGTCTCGGTTTTGCGCAGTATTTT.

The chain joins TRBV25-1 to TRBJ1-2; a possible D gene is TRBD1 (6 bases). The CDR3 contains 13 residues. The germline gives CDR1 MGHDK, CDR2 SYGVNS. The V and J ends lost 5 bases and 4 bases respectively, with 11 bases between them. CDR3 nucleotide sequence: TGTGCCAGCAGTAGGACAGAATTCTATGGCTACACCTTC. This translates into CASSRTEFYGYTF.

J is TRBJ1-1 and V is TRBV5-1; possible D gene TRBD1, 6 bases. The V gene lost 2 bases and the J gene lost 4 bases, with 12 bases spanning the gap. CDR3 length equals 14 residues. Germline V gene data show CDR1 as SGHRS and CDR2 as YFSETQ. The CDR3 coding sequence is TGCGCCAGCAGCTTCACAGGGATGGGCACTGAAGCTTTCTTT. Translated: CASSFTGMGTEAFF.

This clone was seen just once. V is TRBV6-6 and J is TRBJ2-7; TRBD1 aligns across 8 bases. The CDR3 length is 15 residues. Trimming at V came to 0 bases and at J to 3 bases, leaving 4 bases not matched to a gene. Germline-derived CDR1 and CDR2 are MNHNY and SVGAGI (reference sequence). The CDR3 region has the DNA TGTGCCAGCAGTTACTCCCCAGGACAGGGCTACGAGCAGTACTTC. It translates to CASSYSPGQGYEQYF.

The chain carries TRBV5-6 and TRBJ1-5; TRBD1 matches at 9 bases. The V and J ends lost 4 bases and 8 bases, in that order; junction bases with no gene match: 7. Per the germline V gene, CDR1 is SGHDT and CDR2 is YYEEEE. CDR3 length: 14 amino acids. The CDR3 spells CASSVTGGQEPQHF. CDR3 DNA: TGTGCCAGCAGCGTAACAGGGGGCCAGGAGCCCCAGCATTTT.

This sequence joins TRBV18 and TRBJ1-1; D unresolved. Germline assignment: CDR1 KGHSH and CDR2 LQKENI. V gave up 1 base and J gave up 3 bases, with 6 bases separating them. The CDR3 is made up of 13 amino acids. Written as DNA, the CDR3 is TGTGCCAGCTCACCACGGGTGGACACTGAAGCTTTCTTT. Its protein is CASSPRVDTEAFF. Full variable domain (remainder filled in from reference TRBV18 and TRBJ1-1): NAGVMQNPRHLVRRRGQEARLRCSPMKGHSHVYWYRQLPEEGLKFMVYLQKENIIDESGMPKERFSAEFPKEGPSILRIQQVVRGDSAAYFCASSPRVDTEAFFGQGTRLTVV.

This rearrangement joins TRBV7-9 to TRBJ2-3; possibly TRBD2 for D (6 bases). Germline CDR1 and CDR2: SEHNR and FQNEAQ (reference sequence). The CDR3 has 15 residues. V lost 4 bases, J lost 2 bases, and 13 bases lay in between. In DNA form, the CDR3 reads TGTGCCAGCAGCTCCCGACTAGAAGCCACAGATACGCAGTATTTT. It translates to CASSSRLEATDTQYF.

Ten or more counts support this clone. This chain's CDR3 is CASSSRQGRYEQYF. The CDR3 DNA reads as TGCGCCAGCAGCTCCCGACAGGGGAGGTACGAGCAGTACTTC. The chain has TRBV5-1 and TRBJ2-7; 8 bases fit TRBD1. In germline, CDR1 is SGHRS, CDR2 YFSETQ. Trimming removed 3 bases from V and 4 bases from J; junction bases left unmatched: 6. CDR3 length: 14 amino acids.

The CDR3 region has the DNA TGCGCCAGCAGCTCCGGGACACTCTACTCCTACGAGCAGTACTTC. Translation gives CASSSGTLYSYEQYF. The chain couples TRBV5-1 to TRBJ2-7; possible D gene TRBD1, 6 bases. V lost 3 bases and J lost 0, with 13 bases in between. Germline CDR1 and CDR2: SGHRS and YFSETQ. This CDR3 is 15 amino acids long.

V usage is TRBV11-3 and J usage is TRBJ2-7; D gene ambiguous. Germline V lookup: CDR1 SGHNT, CDR2 YENEEA. The germline V and J ends were trimmed by 4 bases and 1 base, with 14 bases remaining between them. The CDR3 length is 15 residues. CDR3 protein: CASSSVGWLSYEQYF. The CDR3 DNA is TGTGCCAGCAGCTCGGTTGGCTGGCTTTCCTACGAGCAGTACTTC.

The chain joins TRBV2 to TRBJ1-4; no clear D. The V gene lost 5 bases and the J gene lost 4 bases, with 5 bases spanning the gap. Germline CDR1 and CDR2: SNHLY and FYNNEI. The CDR3 contains 12 residues. As DNA, the CDR3 is TGTGCCAGCAGTCCCATTAATGAAAAACTGTTTTTT. Residues: CASSPINEKLFF.

J is TRBJ2-1 and V is TRBV30, with D possibly being TRBD2 (7 bases). Germline CDR1 and CDR2: GTSNPN and SVGIG (reference sequence). V was clipped by 1 base and J by 9 bases, with 13 bases between them. This CDR3 is built from 13 residues. The CDR3 nucleotides read TGTGCCTGGAGTGGGGGGGGCGGAACTGAGCAGTTCTTC. Its translation: CAWSGGGGTEQFF.